This TCR beta chain is drawn from a study of blood T cell repertoires in COVID-19. Study information: There were acute and convalescent COVID-19 samples, and they came from the United States, Italy and Spain. In each case, the material was cDNA or gDNA derived from T cells, B-cell-depleted T cells, or PBMCs.

CDR3 size: 15 residues. Germline V gives CDR1 MNHEY, CDR2 SMNVEV (reference sequence). J lost 6 bases, V lost 5 bases, and 5 bases had no gene match. The repertoire was sequenced with immunoSEQ multiplex PCR; TCRdb's copy has only in-frame clones and lacks some. The sample lists about 200,000 clones, nearly 90% occurring once. Seattle researchers signed up patients amid active infection and tracked them longitudinally. This TCR came from a man aged 50-59 years with COVID-19, enrolled during active disease. The chain links TRBV27 to TRBJ2-1, with 12 bases aligning to TRBD2. Sequenced material: peripheral blood. The CDR3 DNA is TGTGCCAGCAGTCCGACTAGCGGGAGTTTCAATGAGCAGTTCTTC. It encodes CASSPTSGSFNEQFF.